These 11 T cell receptor beta chains were sequenced from one sample in a study of T cells after yellow fever vaccination. TCRdb reprocessed the 5' RACE reads with MiXCR, giving one entry per CDR3 protein. The table lists roughly 500,000 distinct CDR3 sequences, approximately 21% of them singletons. Sequencing used PBMCs, obtained 15 days after the yellow fever booster vaccination. These receptors originate from a man in his thirties or forties who received the YFV17D yellow fever vaccine.

This rearrangement joins TRBV9 to TRBJ1-5; possibly TRBD1 for D (6 bases). Trimming took off 0 bases at V and 2 bases at J, with 12 bases between the two ends. Germline values: CDR1 SGDLS, CDR2 YYNGEE. This CDR3 contains 16 residues. The CDR3 nucleotides are TGTGCCAGCAGCGTAGGGGGGGGCGAGGGCAATCAGCCCCAGCATTTT. Its protein product is CASSVGGGEGNQPQHF.

This clonotype was seen only a few times. The rearrangement uses TRBV7-2 and TRBJ2-3, with TRBD2 identical over 10 bases. CDR3 length equals 15 residues. Germline V gene lookup returns CDR1 SGHTA and CDR2 FQGNSA. V trimming: 2 bases; J trimming: 4 bases; junction bases outside the gene matches: 3. CDR3 region: CASSLQREGPDTQYF. The CDR3 DNA sequence: TGTGCCAGCAGCTTACAGCGGGAGGGCCCAGATACGCAGTATTTT.

This sequence joins TRBV20-1 and TRBJ2-1, with 9 bases aligning to TRBD2. Germline CDR1 is DFQATT and CDR2 is SNEGSKA (reference sequence). V dropped 3 bases and J dropped 3; count of bases not matched to a gene: 12. The CDR3 spans 17 residues. The CDR3 DNA reads TGCAGTGCTAGGGTAGCGGGAGCGGAGGGGTTCTACAATGAGCAGTTCTTC. This sequence encodes CSARVAGAEGFYNEQFF.

In this sample, this clonotype turned up a few times. The rearrangement uses TRBV29-1 and TRBJ1-5; 9 bases are a match to TRBD1. Unmatched junction bases numbered 6, after V lost 6 bases and J lost 6 bases. The CDR3 length is 13 residues. Germline CDR1 reads SQVTM; CDR2 reads ANQGSEA. The chain's CDR3 is CSVRTGAGQPQHF. The CDR3 DNA reads as TGCAGCGTACGGACAGGGGCAGGTCAGCCCCAGCATTTT.

V usage is TRBV19 and J usage is TRBJ2-7; possible D gene TRBD2, 6 bases. The V gene's germline CDR1 is LNHDA and CDR2 SQIVND (reference sequence). V was shortened by 5 bases and J by 7 bases, with 15 bases between the two germline ends. This CDR3 region has 13 residues. The CDR3 here is CASSPRTTWEQYF. As DNA, the CDR3 is TGTGCCAGTAGTCCACGGACTACCTGGGAGCAGTACTTC.

The chain links TRBV19 to TRBJ2-4; no clear D. Looked up from germline, CDR1 is LNHDA and CDR2 is SQIVND (reference sequence). The CDR3 spans 14 residues. The V and J ends lost 1 base and 5 bases respectively, with 9 bases between them. The CDR3 reads CASSIGEHQNIQYF. As DNA, the CDR3 is TGTGCCAGTAGTATAGGTGAACATCAAAACATTCAGTACTTC. The full variable domain, its missing parts supplied by reference TRBV19 and TRBJ2-4, is DGGITQSPKYLFRKEGQNVTLSCEQNLNHDAMYWYRQDPGQGLRLIYYSQIVNDFQKGDIAEGYSVSREKKESFPLTVTSAQKNPTAFYLCASSIGEHQNIQYFGAGTRLSVL.

The genes are TRBV2 and TRBJ1-1; D is perhaps TRBD1 (6 bases). Germline assignment: CDR1 SNHLY and CDR2 FYNNEI. Trimming cost V 5 bases and J 0 bases, with 7 bases left between them. The CDR3 covers 13 residues. CDR3 loop: CASSKGVNTEAFF. Written as DNA, the CDR3 is TGTGCCAGCAGTAAGGGGGTGAACACTGAAGCTTTCTTT.

This clonotype came up many times. V is TRBV2 and J is TRBJ2-6, with D possibly being TRBD1 (5 bases). CDR3 length: 17 amino acids. The germline V and J ends were trimmed by 0 bases and 2 bases, with 11 bases remaining between them. Germline values: CDR1 SNHLY, CDR2 FYNNEI. CDR3 residues: CASSEATRAAGANVLTF. CDR3 DNA: TGTGCCAGCAGTGAAGCGACCAGGGCGGCTGGGGCCAACGTCCTGACTTTC. The variable domain in full, completed from reference TRBV2 and TRBJ2-6, reads EPEVTQTPSHQVTQMGQEVILRCVPISNHLYFYWYRQILGQKVEFLVSFYNNEISEKSEIFDDQFSVERPDGSNFTLKIRSTKLEDSAMYFCASSEATRAAGANVLTFGAGSRLTVL.

This clonotype was picked up many times. The chain employs TRBV5-1 and TRBJ2-5; D not certain. V gave up 7 bases and J gave up 5 bases, with 12 bases separating them. The germline V gene has CDR1 SGHRS and CDR2 YFSETQ. The CDR3 contains 12 residues. DNA for the CDR3: TGCGCCAGCTGGGATCTTTGGGAGACCCAGTACTTC. Amino acids: CASWDLWETQYF.

V gene TRBV27 combines with J gene TRBJ1-5; a possible D gene is TRBD1 (5 bases). The CDR3 totals 14 residues. The germline CDR1 and CDR2 sequences are MNHEY and SMNVEV (reference sequence). With 6 bases removed from V and 3 bases from J, the gap between germline ends came to 12 bases. The CDR3 DNA follows: TGTGCCAGCAGGGTGGGGCAGACCAATCAGCCCCAGCATTTT. It is translated as CASRVGQTNQPQHF.

There are a few counts of this clonotype. This sequence joins TRBV12-3 or TRBV12-4 and TRBJ2-1, with TRBD1 identical over 9 bases. J gave up 11 bases and V 6 bases, and 5 bases lay outside the gene matches. This CDR3 has 12 residues. The DNA of the CDR3 is TGTGCCAGCAGCAACGGACAGGGGAAGCAGTTCTTC. Protein: CASSNGQGKQFF.